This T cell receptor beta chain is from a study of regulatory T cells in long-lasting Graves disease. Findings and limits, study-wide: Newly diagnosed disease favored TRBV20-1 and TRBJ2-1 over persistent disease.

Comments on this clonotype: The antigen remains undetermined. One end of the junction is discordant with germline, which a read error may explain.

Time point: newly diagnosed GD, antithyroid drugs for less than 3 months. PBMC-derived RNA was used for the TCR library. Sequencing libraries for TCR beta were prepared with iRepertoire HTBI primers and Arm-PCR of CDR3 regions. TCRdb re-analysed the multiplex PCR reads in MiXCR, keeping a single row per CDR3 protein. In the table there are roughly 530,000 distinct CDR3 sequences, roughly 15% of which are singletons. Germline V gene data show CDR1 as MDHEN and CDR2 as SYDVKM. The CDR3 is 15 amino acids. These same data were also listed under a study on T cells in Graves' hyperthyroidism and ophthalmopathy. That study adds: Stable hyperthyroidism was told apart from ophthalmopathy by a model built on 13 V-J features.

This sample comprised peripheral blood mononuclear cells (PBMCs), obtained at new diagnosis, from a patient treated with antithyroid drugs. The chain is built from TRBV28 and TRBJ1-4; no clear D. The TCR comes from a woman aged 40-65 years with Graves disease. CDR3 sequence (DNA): TGTGCCAGCAGTCCCTCGTGGATCGGTAATGAAAGACTGTTTTTT. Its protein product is CASSPSWIGNERLFF.